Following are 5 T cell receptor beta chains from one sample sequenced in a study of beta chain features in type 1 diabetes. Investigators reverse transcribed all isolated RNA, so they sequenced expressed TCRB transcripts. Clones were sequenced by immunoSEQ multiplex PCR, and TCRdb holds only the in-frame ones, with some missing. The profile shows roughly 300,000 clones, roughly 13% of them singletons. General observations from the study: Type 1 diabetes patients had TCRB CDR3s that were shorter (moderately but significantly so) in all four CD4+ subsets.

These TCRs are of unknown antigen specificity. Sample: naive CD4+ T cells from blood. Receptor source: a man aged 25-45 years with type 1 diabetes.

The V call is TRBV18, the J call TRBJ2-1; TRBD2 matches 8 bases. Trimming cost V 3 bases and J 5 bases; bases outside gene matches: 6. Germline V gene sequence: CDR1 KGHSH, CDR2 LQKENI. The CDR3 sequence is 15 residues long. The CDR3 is CASSPSGTLNNEQFF. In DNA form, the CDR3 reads TGTGCCAGCTCACCTAGCGGGACTTTAAACAATGAGCAGTTCTTC.

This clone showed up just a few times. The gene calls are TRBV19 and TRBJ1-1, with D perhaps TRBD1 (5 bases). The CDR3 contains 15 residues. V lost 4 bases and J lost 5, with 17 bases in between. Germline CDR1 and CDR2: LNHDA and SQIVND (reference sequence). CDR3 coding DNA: TGTGCCAGTAGTACATCAGGGTCCTATGGGACTGAAGCTTTCTTT. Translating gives CASSTSGSYGTEAFF.

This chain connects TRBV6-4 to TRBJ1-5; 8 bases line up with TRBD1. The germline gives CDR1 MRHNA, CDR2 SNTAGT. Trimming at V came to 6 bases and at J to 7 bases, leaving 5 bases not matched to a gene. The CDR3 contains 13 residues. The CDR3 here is CASSLDRGQPQHF. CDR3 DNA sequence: TGTGCCAGCAGCCTTGACAGGGGACAGCCCCAGCATTTT.

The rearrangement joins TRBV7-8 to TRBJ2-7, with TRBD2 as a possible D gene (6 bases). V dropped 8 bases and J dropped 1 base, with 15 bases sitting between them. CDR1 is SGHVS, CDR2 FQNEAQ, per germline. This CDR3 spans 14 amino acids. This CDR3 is CASSGGIRSYEQYF. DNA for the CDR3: TGTGCCAGCTCCGGCGGGATCCGGTCCTACGAGCAGTACTTC.

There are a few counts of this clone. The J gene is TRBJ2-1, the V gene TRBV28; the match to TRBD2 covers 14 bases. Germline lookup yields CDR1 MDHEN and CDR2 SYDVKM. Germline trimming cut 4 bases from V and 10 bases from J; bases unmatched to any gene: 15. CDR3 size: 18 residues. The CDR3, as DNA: TGTGCCAGCAGTTCCTACTCGACTAGCGGGAGGGCTAGGGGCGAGCAGTTCTTC. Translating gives CASSSYSTSGRARGEQFF. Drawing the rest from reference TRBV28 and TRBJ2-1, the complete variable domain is DVKVTQSSRYLVKRTGEKVFLECVQDMDHENMFWYRQDPGLGLRLIYFSYDVKMKEKGDIPEGYSVSREKKERFSLILESASTNQTSMYLCASSSYSTSGRARGEQFFGPGTRLTVL.